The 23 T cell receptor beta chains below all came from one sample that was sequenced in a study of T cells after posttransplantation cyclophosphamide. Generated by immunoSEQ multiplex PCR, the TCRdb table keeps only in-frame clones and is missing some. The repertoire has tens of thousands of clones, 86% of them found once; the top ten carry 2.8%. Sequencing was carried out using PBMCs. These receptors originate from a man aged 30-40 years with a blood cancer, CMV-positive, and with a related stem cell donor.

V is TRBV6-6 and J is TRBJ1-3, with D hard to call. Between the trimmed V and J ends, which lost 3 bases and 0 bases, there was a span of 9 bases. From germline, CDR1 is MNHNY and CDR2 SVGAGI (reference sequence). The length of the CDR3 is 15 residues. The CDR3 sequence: CASSYEAPSGNTIYF. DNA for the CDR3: TGTGCCAGCAGTTATGAGGCCCCCTCTGGAAACACCATATATTTT.

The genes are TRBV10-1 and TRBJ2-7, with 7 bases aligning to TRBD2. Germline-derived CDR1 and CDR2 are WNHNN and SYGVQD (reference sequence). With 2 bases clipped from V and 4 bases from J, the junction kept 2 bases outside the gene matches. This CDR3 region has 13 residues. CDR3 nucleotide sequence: TGCGCCAGCAGTGAGGCGGGAGCTTACGAGCAGTACTTC. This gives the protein CASSEAGAYEQYF.

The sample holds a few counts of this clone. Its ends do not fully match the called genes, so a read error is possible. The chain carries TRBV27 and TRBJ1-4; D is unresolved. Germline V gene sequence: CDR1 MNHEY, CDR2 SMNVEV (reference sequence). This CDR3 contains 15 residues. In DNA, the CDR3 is TGTGCCAGCAGAATATCGGCAGGTCCTAACGAAAAACTGTTTTTT. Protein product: CASRISAGPNEKLFF.

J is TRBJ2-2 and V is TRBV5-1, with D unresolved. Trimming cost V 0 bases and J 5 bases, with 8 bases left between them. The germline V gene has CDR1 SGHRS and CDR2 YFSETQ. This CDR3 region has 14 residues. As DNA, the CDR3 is TGCGCCAGCAGCTTGGATTACGCGACCGGGGAGCTGTTTTTT. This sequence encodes CASSLDYATGELFF.

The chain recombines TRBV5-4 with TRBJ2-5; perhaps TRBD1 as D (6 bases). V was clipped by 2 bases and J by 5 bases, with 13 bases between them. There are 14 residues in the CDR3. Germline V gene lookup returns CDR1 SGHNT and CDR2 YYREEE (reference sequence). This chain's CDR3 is CASSFNPQGETQYF. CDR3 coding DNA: TGTGCCAGCAGCTTTAACCCGCAGGGGGAGACCCAGTACTTC.

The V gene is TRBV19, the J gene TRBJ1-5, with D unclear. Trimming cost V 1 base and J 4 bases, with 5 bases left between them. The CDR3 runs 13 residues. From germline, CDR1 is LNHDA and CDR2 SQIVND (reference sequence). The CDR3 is CASSIVANQPQHF. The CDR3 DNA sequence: TGTGCCAGTAGTATAGTCGCGAATCAGCCCCAGCATTTT.

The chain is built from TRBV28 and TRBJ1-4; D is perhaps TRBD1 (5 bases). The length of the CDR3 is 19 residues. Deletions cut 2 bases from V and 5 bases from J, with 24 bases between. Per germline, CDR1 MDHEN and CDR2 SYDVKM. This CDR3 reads CASSLHVKKTVRLNEKLFF. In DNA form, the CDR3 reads TGTGCCAGCAGTTTACACGTAAAAAAGACAGTGAGGTTAAATGAAAAACTGTTTTTT.

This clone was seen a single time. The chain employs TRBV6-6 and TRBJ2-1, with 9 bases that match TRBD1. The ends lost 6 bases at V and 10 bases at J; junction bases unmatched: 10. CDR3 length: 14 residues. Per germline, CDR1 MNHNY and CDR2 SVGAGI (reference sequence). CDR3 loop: CASRTGGGTTEQFF. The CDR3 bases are TGTGCCAGCAGAACAGGGGGCGGGACAACAGAGCAGTTCTTC.

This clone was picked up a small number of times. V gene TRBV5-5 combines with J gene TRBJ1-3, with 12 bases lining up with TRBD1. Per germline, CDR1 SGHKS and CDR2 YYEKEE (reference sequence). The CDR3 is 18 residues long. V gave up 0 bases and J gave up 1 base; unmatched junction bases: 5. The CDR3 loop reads CASSLGGTGGLSGNTIYF. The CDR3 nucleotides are TGTGCCAGCAGCTTGGGGGGGACAGGGGGCTTGTCTGGAAACACCATATATTTT. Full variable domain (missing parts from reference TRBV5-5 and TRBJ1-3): DAGVTQSPTHLIKTRGQQVTLRCSPISGHKSVSWYQQVLGQGPQFIFQYYEKEERGRGNFPDRFSARQFPNYSSELNVNALLLGDSALYLCASSLGGTGGLSGNTIYFGEGSWLTVV.

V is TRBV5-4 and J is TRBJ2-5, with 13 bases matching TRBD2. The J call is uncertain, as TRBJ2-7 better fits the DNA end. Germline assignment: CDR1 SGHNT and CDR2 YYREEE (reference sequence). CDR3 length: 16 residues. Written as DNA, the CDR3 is TGTGCCAGCAGCAGACTAGCGGGAGGCGCCCTCTACGAGCAGTACTTC. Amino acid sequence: CASSRLAGGALYEQYF.

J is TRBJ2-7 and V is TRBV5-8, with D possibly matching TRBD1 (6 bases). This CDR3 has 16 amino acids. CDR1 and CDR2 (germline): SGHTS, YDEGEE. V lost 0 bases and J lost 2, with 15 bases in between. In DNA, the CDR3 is TGTGCCAGCAGCTTGGGGTGGGGCAGGGGAACCTACGAGCAGTACTTC. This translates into CASSLGWGRGTYEQYF.

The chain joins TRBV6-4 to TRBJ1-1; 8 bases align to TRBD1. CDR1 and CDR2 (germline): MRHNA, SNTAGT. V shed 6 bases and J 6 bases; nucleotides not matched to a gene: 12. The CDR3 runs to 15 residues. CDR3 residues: CASSPYRGSPSEAFF. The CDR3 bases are TGTGCCAGCAGCCCCTACAGGGGGAGTCCCTCTGAAGCTTTCTTT.

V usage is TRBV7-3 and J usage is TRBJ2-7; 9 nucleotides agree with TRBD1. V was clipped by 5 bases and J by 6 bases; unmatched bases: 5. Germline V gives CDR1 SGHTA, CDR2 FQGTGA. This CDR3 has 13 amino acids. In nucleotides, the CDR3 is TGTGCCAGCAGCGTGGGACAGGGATCCGAGCAGTACTTC. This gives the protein CASSVGQGSEQYF.

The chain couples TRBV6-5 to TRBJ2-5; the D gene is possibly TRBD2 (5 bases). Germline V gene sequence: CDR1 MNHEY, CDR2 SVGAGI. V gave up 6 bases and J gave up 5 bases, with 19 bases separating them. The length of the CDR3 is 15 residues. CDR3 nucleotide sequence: TGTGCCAGCAGGGCCTTGGACGGGGATGTCGAGACCCAGTACTTC. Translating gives CASRALDGDVETQYF.

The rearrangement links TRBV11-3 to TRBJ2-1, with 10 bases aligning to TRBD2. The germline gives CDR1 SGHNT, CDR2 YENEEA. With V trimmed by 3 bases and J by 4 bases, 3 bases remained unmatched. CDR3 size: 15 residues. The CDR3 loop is CASSFRTSGYNEQFF. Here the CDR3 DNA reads TGTGCCAGCAGCTTCCGGACTAGCGGTTACAATGAGCAGTTCTTC.

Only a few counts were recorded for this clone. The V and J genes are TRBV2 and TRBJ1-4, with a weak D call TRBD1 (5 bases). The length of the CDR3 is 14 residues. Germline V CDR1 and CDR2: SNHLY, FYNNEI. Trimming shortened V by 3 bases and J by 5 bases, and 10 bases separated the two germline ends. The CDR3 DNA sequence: TGTGCCAGCAGTGACAGGGTGGGCAATGAAAAACTGTTTTTT. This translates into CASSDRVGNEKLFF. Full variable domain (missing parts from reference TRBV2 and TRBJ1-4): EPEVTQTPSHQVTQMGQEVILRCVPISNHLYFYWYRQILGQKVEFLVSFYNNEISEKSEIFDDQFSVERPDGSNFTLKIRSTKLEDSAMYFCASSDRVGNEKLFFGSGTQLSVL.

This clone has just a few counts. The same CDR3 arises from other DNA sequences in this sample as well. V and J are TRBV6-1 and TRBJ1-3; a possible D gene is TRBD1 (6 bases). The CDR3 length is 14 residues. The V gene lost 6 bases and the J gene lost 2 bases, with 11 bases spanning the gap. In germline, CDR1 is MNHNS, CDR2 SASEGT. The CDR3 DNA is TGTGCCAGCAGGCCTACAGGGACTGGAAACACCATATATTTT. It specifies CASRPTGTGNTIYF.

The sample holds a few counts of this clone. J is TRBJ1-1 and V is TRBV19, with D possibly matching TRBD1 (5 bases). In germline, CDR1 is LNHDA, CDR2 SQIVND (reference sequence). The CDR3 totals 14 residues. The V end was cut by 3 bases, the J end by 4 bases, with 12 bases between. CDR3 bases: TGTGCCAGTAGTATCCTGATCCAGGGCACTGAAGCTTTCTTT. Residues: CASSILIQGTEAFF.

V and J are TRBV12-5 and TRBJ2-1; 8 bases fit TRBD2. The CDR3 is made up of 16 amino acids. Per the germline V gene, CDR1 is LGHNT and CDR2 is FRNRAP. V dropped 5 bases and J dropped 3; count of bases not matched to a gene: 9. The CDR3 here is CASGDATSGSYNEQFF. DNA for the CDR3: TGTGCTAGTGGTGACGCGACGAGCGGGAGCTACAATGAGCAGTTCTTC.

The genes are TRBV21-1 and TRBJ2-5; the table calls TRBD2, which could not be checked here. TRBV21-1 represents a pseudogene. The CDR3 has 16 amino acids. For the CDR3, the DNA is TGTGCCAGCAGCATTTCCCGGGAGGGCCCCCAAGAGACCCAGTACTTC. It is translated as CASSISREGPQETQYF.

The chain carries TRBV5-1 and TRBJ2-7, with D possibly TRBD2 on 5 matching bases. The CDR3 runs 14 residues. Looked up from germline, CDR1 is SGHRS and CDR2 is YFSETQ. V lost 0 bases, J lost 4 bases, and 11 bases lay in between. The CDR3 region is CASSLDGVRYEQYF. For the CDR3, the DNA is TGCGCCAGCAGCTTGGACGGGGTGCGGTACGAGCAGTACTTC.

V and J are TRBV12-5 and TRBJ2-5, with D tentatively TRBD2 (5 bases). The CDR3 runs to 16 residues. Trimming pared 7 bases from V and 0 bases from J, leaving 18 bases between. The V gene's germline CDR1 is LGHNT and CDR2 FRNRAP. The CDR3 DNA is TGTGCTAGTGCCCCCCCGAGTGGACTGAACCAAGAGACCCAGTACTTC. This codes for CASAPPSGLNQETQYF. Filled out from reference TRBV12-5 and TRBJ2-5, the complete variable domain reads DARVTQTPRHKVTEMGQEVTMRCQPILGHNTVFWYRQTMMQGLELLAYFRNRAPLDDSGMPKDRFSAEMPDATLATLKIQPSEPRDSAVYFCASAPPSGLNQETQYFGPGTRLLVL.

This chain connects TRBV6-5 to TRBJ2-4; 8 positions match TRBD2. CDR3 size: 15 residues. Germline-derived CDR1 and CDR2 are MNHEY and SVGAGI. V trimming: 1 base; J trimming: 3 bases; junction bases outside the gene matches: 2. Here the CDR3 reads CASSYYAGGKNIQYF. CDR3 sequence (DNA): TGTGCCAGCAGTTACTACGCGGGGGGCAAAAACATTCAGTACTTC.